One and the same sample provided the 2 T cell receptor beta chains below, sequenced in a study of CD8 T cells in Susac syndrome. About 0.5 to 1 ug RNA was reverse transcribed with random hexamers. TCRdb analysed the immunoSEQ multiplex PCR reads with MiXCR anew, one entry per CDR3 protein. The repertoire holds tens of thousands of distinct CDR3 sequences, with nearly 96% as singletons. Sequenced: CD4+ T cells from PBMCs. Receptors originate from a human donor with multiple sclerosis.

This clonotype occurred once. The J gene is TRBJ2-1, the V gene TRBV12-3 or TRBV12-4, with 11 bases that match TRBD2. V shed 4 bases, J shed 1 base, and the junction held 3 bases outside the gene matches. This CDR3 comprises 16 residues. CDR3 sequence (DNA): TGTGCCAGCAGTTCAAGACTAGCGGGGTCCTACAATGAGCAGTTCTTC. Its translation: CASSSRLAGSYNEQFF.

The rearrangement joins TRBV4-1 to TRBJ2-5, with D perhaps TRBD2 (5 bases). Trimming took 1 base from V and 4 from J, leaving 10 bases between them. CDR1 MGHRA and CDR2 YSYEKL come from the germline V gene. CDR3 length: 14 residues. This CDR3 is CASSQAIGRETQYF. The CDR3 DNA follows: TGCGCCAGCAGCCAAGCAATTGGGAGAGAGACCCAGTACTTC.